This T cell receptor (beta chain) was sequenced during a study of shared clonotypes between healthy human individuals. TCRdb's copy holds only in-frame clones and misses some; the assay was immunoSEQ multiplex PCR. The repertoire has some 740,000 clones, 85% to 95% of them found once; the top ten carry 24%. V gave up 6 bases and J gave up 7 bases; unmatched junction bases: 9. The CDR3 contains 15 residues. Germline V gene lookup returns CDR1 MNHEY and CDR2 SVGAGI. Naive CD8 cells, CD45RO-negative and positively selected for CCR7, excluded terminally differentiated effector memory CD45RA+ cells. The sample was naive CD8+ T cells sorted from blood. This sequence was found in a man aged 30 to 45 in good health. The V and J genes are TRBV6-5 and TRBJ1-4; 9 bases fit TRBD1. The CDR3 nucleotides are TGTGCCAGCAGAGAAACCGGGACAGGGTTTGAAAAACTGTTTTTT. It encodes CASRETGTGFEKLFF.